These 8 T cell receptor beta chains share one sample of origin, sequenced in a study of cytomegalovirus exposure and HLA in healthy donors. PCR primers comprised 60 Vbeta and 13 Jbeta primers. The table came from immunoSEQ multiplex PCR; TCRdb's copy has only in-frame clones and leaves some out. The repertoire holds 200,000 to 250,000 clones, with approximately 80% as singletons. Material for sequencing was PBMCs. The receptor source for this set is a man aged 35-49 years in good health and CMV-seronegative.

For the CDR3, the DNA is TGTGCCAGCAGCTCCTCATCCCGACAGGGGAATCAGCCCCAGCATTTT. It yields the protein CASSSSSRQGNQPQHF. The chain is built from TRBV7-8 and TRBJ1-5; TRBD1 agrees at 8 bases. Trimming at V came to 4 bases and at J to 4 bases, leaving 9 bases not matched to a gene. The CDR3 covers 16 residues. Germline-derived CDR1 and CDR2 are SGHVS and FQNEAQ. The full variable domain, in which reference TRBV7-8 and TRBJ1-5 provide the parts outside the CDR3, is GAGVSQSPRYKVAKRGQDVALRCDPISGHVSLFWYQQALGQGPEFLTYFQNEAQLDKSGLPSDRFFAERPEGSVSTLKIQRTQQEDSAVYLCASSSSSRQGNQPQHFGDGTRLSIL.

The chain recombines TRBV12-5 with TRBJ2-2; 9 bases map to TRBD1. With 4 bases clipped from V and 7 bases from J, the junction kept 7 bases outside the gene matches. The CDR3 is 15 residues long. Germline V gene sequence: CDR1 LGHNT, CDR2 FRNRAP. CDR3 sequence: CASGSGQGTVGELFF. CDR3 DNA sequence: TGTGCTAGTGGTTCGGGACAGGGAACCGTCGGGGAGCTGTTTTTT.

This chain links TRBV10-3 with TRBJ1-5, with TRBD1 matching 9 bases. V dropped 0 bases and J dropped 6; count of bases not matched to a gene: 9. CDR3 length: 17 amino acids. Germline lookup yields CDR1 ENHRY and CDR2 SYGVKD. The CDR3 is CAISESGNRGRGQPQHF. The DNA for the CDR3 is TGTGCCATCAGTGAGTCGGGGAACAGGGGGCGCGGTCAGCCCCAGCATTTT.

This clone was recorded only once. One junction end disagrees with the germline gene, perhaps due to a read error. The chain employs TRBV7-9 and TRBJ1-1; D is possibly TRBD1 (6 bases). The CDR3 runs 17 residues. The germline V gene has CDR1 SEHNR and CDR2 FQNEAQ (reference sequence). The CDR3 DNA is TGTTCCAGCAGCTTAGATAGGGTAACGGGGGCGGGAGTCGAAGCTTTCTTT. It translates to CSSSLDRVTGAGVEAFF.

The rearrangement joins TRBV7-2 to TRBJ1-5; D uncertain. The CDR3 length is 13 residues. V was clipped by 1 base and J by 5 bases, with 6 bases between them. Germline lookup yields CDR1 SGHTA and CDR2 FQGNSA. CDR3 DNA sequence: TGTGCCAGCAGCTTAGGGAGGGATCAGCCCCAGCATTTT. It yields the protein CASSLGRDQPQHF.

This clone was seen a few times. V usage is TRBV6-6 and J usage is TRBJ1-4; TRBD1 is a possible D gene (5 bases). This CDR3 spans 14 amino acids. V lost 5 bases and J 8 bases, leaving 15 bases between the germline ends. From germline, CDR1 is MNHNY and CDR2 SVGAGI (reference sequence). Here the CDR3 reads CASSQAGGSEKLFF. CDR3 bases: TGTGCCAGCAGTCAGGCGGGGGGAAGCGAAAAACTGTTTTTT.

V gene TRBV11-2 combines with J gene TRBJ2-1; 14 nucleotides line up with TRBD2. The length of the CDR3 is 15 residues. Trimming cost V 4 bases and J 10 bases; bases outside gene matches: 6. Per the germline V gene, CDR1 is SGHAT and CDR2 is FQNNGV. CDR3 amino acids: CASSWGLAGVREQFF. The DNA of the CDR3 is TGTGCCAGCAGCTGGGGACTAGCGGGAGTCAGGGAGCAGTTCTTC.

This chain connects TRBV27 to TRBJ2-1, with TRBD2 matching 10 bases. Unmatched junction bases numbered 7, after V lost 5 bases and J lost 12 bases. Germline-derived CDR1 and CDR2 are MNHEY and SMNVEV (reference sequence). The CDR3 covers 13 residues. The CDR3 spells CASSLAGETRQFF. The CDR3 DNA follows: TGTGCCAGCAGTCTAGCGGGAGAGACAAGGCAGTTCTTC.